The clone carrying this T cell receptor beta chain was detected ten times or more. Its antigen is not identified. These data originate in a study of metastatic and nonmetastatic thyroid tumors. Study details: A comparison of repertoires was made across blood and tumor or nodule tissue from malignant and benign thyroid patients.

TCRdb redid the clone calls on the PCR reads using MiXCR. This table holds about 22,000 clones, about 23% found once. The CDR3 is made up of 11 amino acids. The V and J ends lost 8 bases and 7 bases respectively, with 11 bases between them. CDR1 is MDHEN, CDR2 SYDVKM, per germline. Study-level points and caveats: Relative to benign nodules, malignant thyroid tumors were reportedly characterized by significantly elevated TCR beta diversity in blood and tumor.

All patients were untreated before thyroid surgery. The sequence was obtained from a male donor with papillary thyroid cancer or a benign thyroid nodule (not recorded which). Some clones in this sample may be carry-over from other donors' samples. The rearrangement uses TRBV28 and TRBJ1-1; no firm D call. The material sequenced was blood. CDR3 coding DNA: TGTGCCAGCGCAGGCCGGTTTGAAGCTTTCTTT. It codes for CASAGRFEAFF.